The entry that follows covers one T cell receptor beta chain sequence. Its binding antigen is unknown. The junction shows a germline mismatch at one end, possibly a read error. Library preparation was by the immunoSEQ multiplex PCR assay. The multiplex PCR relied on a mix of 60 forward primers for TCR Vbeta segments and 13 reverse primers for TCR Jbeta segments. The CDR3 region of rearranged TCR beta genes was amplified from genomic DNA with a multiplex PCR assay. Amplified TCR beta libraries were sequenced as 87-base-pair reads on the Illumina HiSeq System. Regarding the original processing steps: A later analysis counted tens of millions of unique TCR beta chains across the 550 to 750 repertoires, and 10 million to 11 million of these chains were shared by at least two donors. Raw reads were error-corrected and collapsed into unique sequences with a nearest-neighbor algorithm that merged closely related sequences to remove PCR and sequencing errors. CDR3 sequences were aligned to IMGT reference sequences to assign V, D and J gene segments. Each retained sequence needed at least a six-nucleotide match to both a V gene segment and a J gene segment. A rearrangement was called productive if the CDR3 had no stop codons and remained in frame with V and J, and every other rearrangement was called non-productive. CDR3 was defined by IMGT convention, running from the second conserved V-encoded cysteine to the conserved J-encoded phenylalanine. The earlier analysis of 550 to 650 of the donors excluded any sequence lacking an unambiguous match to a single V gene segment. In an earlier analysis of a few hundred of the donors, a V segment was called functional when productive rearrangements were above 56.7%, and segregating when the standard deviation between donors exceeded 5%. A statistical classification framework was built to diagnose cytomegalovirus status from the catalog of TCR beta chain sequences. V and J gene assignment, in a later analysis, came from comparing TCR nucleotide sequences with IMGT/GENE-DB human TR gene sequences. Using the TCRdist pipeline, a later analysis assigned CDR3 sequences along with most-parsimonious VDJ recombination scenarios. A later analysis defined each TCR beta chain by its CDR3 amino acid sequence plus V-gene family, and excluded reads lacking a unique V-gene family. To address suspected cross-contamination and a sequencing artifact, a later analysis removed a few hundred highly shared, low-generation-probability nucleotide sequences. In a later analysis, a clonal expansion index for each public chain was calculated from normalized within-repertoire ranks of inferred template counts. Generation probabilities in a later analysis came from a VDJ recombination model fitted to out-of-frame rearrangements, and those results were checked against IGoR. A later analysis scored TCR-TCR, TCR-HLA and TCR-CMV co-occurrence with hypergeometric tests, applying a repertoire-size bias correction to TCR pairs. To estimate false discovery rates, a later analysis permuted the HLA or CMV assignments 20 times. In a later analysis, co-occurring TCRs were grouped using DBSCAN, and TCRdist sequence similarity was added for clustering within HLA-allele-positive subsets. For co-occurrence clustering, repertoires with fewer than 30,000 or more than 120,000 public chains were excluded, along with five repertoires with anomalous nucleotide sharing. The source is immuneACCESS, and TCRdb retained only in-frame sequences with V and J called. Part of the clones is not carried over; for the studies checked, unresolved V genes explain less than half of this, and the remainder is unexplained. The DNA was the basis for D and trimming; V, J and clone size are from that table. This sample comprises 130,000 or so clones, around three fifths of them detected only once. 2% to 3% of the sample is in the top ten clones.

Taken from cysteine to phenylalanine, the CDR3 has 14 residues. The DNA shown is the 42-base CDR3, in frame from base 1. For CDR1 and CDR2, the germline V gene lists LGHNT and FRNRAP. The data stem from a study of cytomegalovirus exposure and HLA in healthy donors (dated by TCRdb to the late 2010s). With regard to the full study: In an earlier analysis of several hundred of the donors, less than 350 Gb of sequence data and roughly 100 million unique TCR beta sequences from about 180 million T cells were reported. Donor age, sex, ethnicity and CMV serostatus were compiled together with the repertoire data. Several DR-DQ haplotypes were handled as single units for association and clustering, since linkage in the cohort was strong. Along with the approximately 700-subject first cohort, a separate validation cohort of roughly 110 different subjects was used. Of the 398 genotyped donors, 81% were placed in the genetic ancestry cluster associated with self-reported Caucasian donors. An early release covering over 500 HLA-typed donors comprised about 300 gigabases of sequencing data and some 79 million unique TCR sequences. A later analysis re-analyzed previously published TCR beta repertoires from 666 donors and added high-resolution HLA genotyping to study TCR occurrence patterns. In a later genetic analysis, genome-wide SNP genotypes for about three fifths of the roughly 670 donors were used, and that subset was treated as a discovery cohort. To predict cytomegalovirus infection status, the study combined high-throughput TCR immunosequencing, statistical association of individual TCRs with disease status, and machine learning. Both class I and class II loci were covered by HLA typing, at four-digit resolution. In the later analysis, no new phenotypic data were used to find candidate immune exposures; instead, reliance was placed on TCR beta sequences and their occurrence across donors. The number of donors typed differed by locus, with about 629-630 for A, B, C, DRB1 and DQB1, more than 500 for DQA1, some 570 for DPA1, and around 460 for DPB1. All discovery cohort repertoires had been generated using a single sequencing platform. The study aimed to test whether signatures of past pathogen exposure could be identified by cataloging public T cell receptors. The study used immunosequencing to profile the T cell repertoires of 666 subjects and linked those repertoires to cytomegalovirus serostatus. Across around 400 genotyped donors of the cohort, an average of about 240,000 unique TCR beta nucleotide sequences per donor were sequenced, and around 19% of those sequences were non-productive. An earlier analysis of several hundred of the donors applied high-throughput TCR beta sequencing to assess whether each TCR beta V gene segment acted as functional or pseudogenic.

In total, just over 650 healthy bone marrow donors made up the cohort. At the time of sampling, all cohort members were nominally healthy, though unrecorded immune exposures were likely present. The donor tested CMV seronegative, placing the donor among the 352 seronegative members of the cohort. A peripheral blood sample was collected from each donor, and TCR beta sequencing was performed on peripheral blood mononuclear cells. Genomic DNA was extracted from the blood cell samples with the Qiagen DNeasy Blood Extraction Kit. What the study reported, not specific to this receptor: A further reported finding was that TCR beta sequences accurately predicted the HLA-A and HLA-B alleles for most subjects in the first cohort. The classifier was reported to diagnose cytomegalovirus status with high specificity and sensitivity in both the original and validation cohorts. Specific HLA alleles were associated with 15,000 to 20,000 TCR beta sequences at a false discovery rate of 0.05 in a later analysis. In the study, around 160 TCR beta chains were listed as associated with cytomegalovirus. In a later analysis, HLA-associated TCR beta chains showed more clonal expansion and lower generation probabilities than non-associated chains that were equally common. According to a later genetic analysis, donors in an Asian-associated ancestry cluster had fewer N-insertions in productive TCRs than the roughly 700-donor mean. A cluster of highly shared sequence variants was judged likely to represent a technical artifact of the sequencing pipeline. An association between a missense DCLRE1C variant and V-gene and J-gene trimming of TCR beta chains was found in a later genetic analysis and replicated in an independent cohort. CMV serostatus was the only immune exposure information available for the cohort. The authors suggested that the approach could potentially be extended to other disease states and immunological phenotypes. According to a later analysis, most CMV-associated TCR beta chains appeared to be HLA-restricted, and the HLA associations seemed to be driven largely by CMV exposure. This cohort had only TCR beta chains sequenced, and the lack of alpha or paired-chain data limited which features could be detected. Some IMGT-functional V segments, including TRBV6-2 and TRBV6-3, could not be told apart with the 87-base-pair reads, so those segments were excluded. Broadly in line with IMGT annotations, most TCR beta V segments showed up in productive rearrangements about 90% or about 30% of the time in an earlier analysis of about 500 of the donors. According to a later analysis, TCR association rates differed among HLA loci, with DRB1 alleles showing the most associated TCRs and HLA-C alleles showing the fewest. When HLA alleles, especially DR and DQ, strongly co-occurred, TCR associations were difficult to assign to individual alleles. According to a later analysis, parvovirus B19, influenza, CMV and Epstein-Barr virus appeared linked to several top co-occurrence clusters. In vitro tests confirmed that a few of the cytomegalovirus-associated TCR beta chains recognize cytomegalovirus antigens. Because HLA typing was missing for some donors at each locus, association tests included only the typed subset. The presence/absence analyses assumed that sequencing depth was roughly uniform across donors, and that assumption may not be true. Because counts were too low, more than 15 rarely observed V segments, including chromosome 9 orphons, were excluded from the earlier analysis of under 650 of the donors. Most TCR sequences were observed very rarely across donors, whereas some public TCRs were present in many individuals. Linkage disequilibrium might explain the correlated functional status among segregating V segments, but an unknown experimental factor could not be excluded.

The receptor chain draws on TRBV12-5 and TRBJ1-6, and perhaps TRBD1 as D gene, on 6 matching bases. Input material: PBMCs. This TCR came from a woman in her forties in good health and CMV-seronegative. The base sequence is TGTGCTAGTGGTTTGGGATTCAGAGAGGACAGTGGGGAGTTT. Its protein product is CASGLGFREDSGEF.